This TCR beta chain was found in a study of graft-versus-host responses after intestinal transplantation. Germline trimming cut 6 bases from V and 6 bases from J; bases unmatched to any gene: 5. Germline V gene sequence: CDR1 LNHDA, CDR2 SQIVND (reference sequence). This CDR3 is built from 15 residues. Profiled with immunoSEQ multiplex PCR; TCRdb holds only in-frame clones, not every one. The data contain thousands of clones, about 30% of them singletons. The sample holds a few counts of this clone. Broader study findings: Peak circulating GvH clone levels were associated with early post-transplant HvG declines. Analysis identified GvH clones in recipient marrow, with some appearing first in ileum or blood.

The culture paired about 200,000 irradiated violet-dye-labeled stimulators with about 200,000 CFSE-labeled responders. The sequenced sample was alloreactive CD4+ T cells from a mixed lymphocyte reaction culture, obtained before intestinal transplant. Sample subset: CFSE-low proliferating T cells sorted from roughly 6-day pre-transplant mixed lymphocyte reaction (GvH or HvG direction). The receptor was isolated from a human patient who received an intestinal transplant. The V call is TRBV19, the J call TRBJ2-2, with TRBD2 identical over 12 bases. The CDR3 bases are TGTGCCAGTAGAGAGGCTAGCGGGAGGGCCGGGGAGCTGTTTTTT. Translating gives CASREASGRAGELFF.